These 25 T cell receptor beta chains were all obtained from the same sample, sequenced in a study of post-analysis software for immune sequencing data. Study-wide points: TRBV5-6, TRBV5-1 and TRBV20-1 belonged to a set of roughly 5 TRBV segments that were more frequent in patients than controls.

Each TCR beta cDNA library carried unique molecular identifiers. TCRdb re-called the PCR reads through MiXCR, storing one row per CDR3 protein. The sample contains some 800,000 distinct CDR3 sequences, about 43% of which appear only once. These receptors have no known antigen. Material: blood. The receptors stem from a girl between 5 and 17 years old with multiple sclerosis.

The J gene is TRBJ1-1, the V gene TRBV4-2, with no clear D. The CDR3 runs 14 residues. The germline gives CDR1 LGHNA, CDR2 YNFKEQ. The germline V and J ends were trimmed by 0 bases and 0 bases, with 5 bases remaining between them. CDR3 in amino acids: CASSQDVVNTEAFF. The CDR3 DNA reads TGTGCCAGCAGCCAAGACGTGGTGAACACTGAAGCTTTCTTT.

This clonotype was found a few times. The chain joins TRBV28 to TRBJ2-5, with 8 positions matching TRBD1. The V gene's germline CDR1 is MDHEN and CDR2 SYDVKM. The CDR3 is 13 amino acids. V gave up 4 bases and J gave up 3 bases; unmatched junction bases: 1. Here the CDR3 reads CASSSGGEETQYF. The CDR3 bases are TGTGCCAGCAGTTCAGGGGGCGAAGAGACCCAGTACTTC. The entire variable domain, with the rest obtained from reference TRBV28 and TRBJ2-5, is as follows: DVKVTQSSRYLVKRTGEKVFLECVQDMDHENMFWYRQDPGLGLRLIYFSYDVKMKEKGDIPEGYSVSREKKERFSLILESASTNQTSMYLCASSSGGEETQYFGPGTRLLVL.

The chain couples TRBV28 to TRBJ2-1; the D gene could be TRBD1 or TRBD2 (5 bases each). The ends were cut back, 5 bases at V and 6 bases at J, with 23 bases in the middle. The CDR3 runs 17 residues. The germline V gene encodes CDR1 MDHEN and CDR2 SYDVKM. CDR3 sequence (DNA): TGTGCCAGCAGTCGTGATCTTGGACCGAGGGGTGGCAATGAGCAGTTCTTC. Its protein product is CASSRDLGPRGGNEQFF.

J is TRBJ2-7 and V is TRBV20-1; TRBD1 agrees at 7 bases. This CDR3 is 15 amino acids long. Germline CDR1 reads DFQATT; CDR2 reads SNEGSKA (reference sequence). The trim removed 5 bases at V and 1 base at J, leaving 11 bases unmatched. CDR3 amino acids: CSALKPGQFSYEQYF. The CDR3 bases are TGCAGTGCTCTTAAGCCGGGACAGTTTTCCTACGAGCAGTACTTC.

This clonotype was observed a handful of times. The J gene is TRBJ2-7, the V gene TRBV12-3 or TRBV12-4; 9 bases align to TRBD2. CDR3 length equals 15 residues. V shed 5 bases, J shed 3 bases, and the junction held 8 bases outside the gene matches. The CDR3 DNA follows: TGTGCCAGCAGTACCCCTAGCGGGAAGGACTACGAGCAGTACTTC. Amino acids: CASSTPSGKDYEQYF.

V usage is TRBV12-3 or TRBV12-4 and J usage is TRBJ2-7; TRBD1 or TRBD2 may be the D gene (5 bases each). The V and J ends lost 6 bases and 0 bases respectively, with 21 bases between them. The CDR3 consists of 17 residues. This chain's CDR3 is CASRRDGLGLRSYEQYF. In DNA form, the CDR3 reads TGTGCCAGCAGAAGGGACGGTCTGGGCCTCCGCTCCTACGAGCAGTACTTC.

The V call is TRBV5-6, the J call TRBJ2-3; 7 nucleotides match TRBD1. In germline, CDR1 is SGHDT, CDR2 YYEEEE. The CDR3 totals 15 residues. J gave up 1 base and V 0 bases, and 2 bases lay outside the gene matches. The CDR3 reads CASSLAGTGTDTQYF. The CDR3 DNA sequence: TGTGCCAGCAGCTTGGCCGGGACAGGCACAGATACGCAGTATTTT.

The chain is built from TRBV5-1 and TRBJ2-3; TRBD2 matches 13 bases. This CDR3 is 15 amino acids long. V lost 4 bases, J lost 6 bases, and 5 bases stayed unmatched. The germline CDR1 and CDR2 sequences are SGHRS and YFSETQ. The CDR3 region is CASSPGTSGIDTQYF. For the CDR3, the DNA is TGCGCCAGCAGCCCTGGGACTAGCGGGATCGATACGCAGTATTTT.

This rearrangement joins TRBV6-6 to TRBJ2-4; TRBD1 aligns across 7 bases. The end of the DNA aligns better with TRBJ2-7, so the J call may be wrong. CDR1 is MNHNY, CDR2 SVGAGI, per germline (reference sequence). CDR3 length: 15 amino acids. CDR3 amino acids: CASSYDAGTVSEQYF. CDR3 DNA sequence: TGTGCCAGCAGTTACGATGCCGGGACAGTCTCCGAGCAGTACTTC.

The chain carries TRBV20-1 and TRBJ2-1, with D perhaps given as TRBD1 or TRBD2 (5 bases each). V was clipped by 5 bases and J by 2 bases, with 13 bases between them. This CDR3 has 14 amino acids. CDR1 DFQATT and CDR2 SNEGSKA come from the germline V gene (reference sequence). The CDR3 sequence is CSAGAVGAYNEQFF. CDR3 nucleotides: TGCAGTGCTGGGGCGGTGGGAGCCTACAATGAGCAGTTCTTC.

CDR3 residues: CASSQESSGRDNEQFF. In DNA, the CDR3 is TGTGCCAGCAGCCAAGAATCTAGCGGGAGGGATAATGAGCAGTTCTTC. The chain carries TRBV3-1 and TRBJ2-1, with 12 bases that match TRBD2. The CDR3 loop spans 16 amino acids. CDR1 LGHDT and CDR2 YNNKEL come from the germline V gene (reference sequence). Germline trimming cut 0 bases from V and 7 bases from J; bases unmatched to any gene: 4.

This clonotype occurred a few times. V usage is TRBV6-5 and J usage is TRBJ2-1; tentative D call: TRBD2 (5 bases). This CDR3 region has 11 residues. Germline V gives CDR1 MNHEY, CDR2 SVGAGI. The germline V and J ends were trimmed by 6 bases and 8 bases, with 8 bases remaining between them. CDR3 bases: TGTGCCAGCAGAGAGAGGGATGAGCAGTTCTTC. Translated, it gives CASRERDEQFF.

J is TRBJ2-3 and V is TRBV5-1; TRBD2 matches at 13 bases. Germline lookup yields CDR1 SGHRS and CDR2 YFSETQ. The CDR3 extends over 17 amino acids. V shed 3 bases, J shed 2 bases, and the junction held 6 bases outside the gene matches. This chain's CDR3 is CASSSGTSGTFTDTQYF. CDR3 nucleotides: TGCGCCAGCAGCTCCGGGACTAGCGGGACATTCACAGATACGCAGTATTTT.

The chain employs TRBV20-1 and TRBJ2-7; 9 bases fit TRBD2. V shed 5 bases and J 1 base; nucleotides not matched to a gene: 15. The CDR3 is made up of 17 amino acids. Germline V gene sequence: CDR1 DFQATT, CDR2 SNEGSKA (reference sequence). The CDR3 protein is CSAEGRLAGRASYEQYF. Here the CDR3 DNA reads TGCAGTGCTGAAGGTCGCCTAGCGGGAAGGGCGTCCTACGAGCAGTACTTC.

This clonotype was seen a handful of times. The chain recombines TRBV12-3 or TRBV12-4 with TRBJ2-1; TRBD2 agrees at 9 bases. The CDR3 length is 15 residues. With 5 bases clipped from V and 2 bases from J, the junction kept 4 bases outside the gene matches. CDR3 nucleotide sequence: TGTGCCAGCAGTACGAAGCGGGAGGCCTACAATGAGCAGTTCTTC. Encoded protein: CASSTKREAYNEQFF.

The J gene is TRBJ2-5, the V gene TRBV7-9; TRBD2 matches at 10 bases. This CDR3 comprises 16 residues. Per the germline V gene, CDR1 is SEHNR and CDR2 is FQNEAQ (reference sequence). J lost 6 bases, V lost 3 bases, and 10 bases had no gene match. CDR3 residues: CASSFTLAGVVKTQYF. In DNA, the CDR3 is TGTGCCAGCAGCTTTACCCTAGCGGGAGTCGTGAAGACCCAGTACTTC.

The gene calls are TRBV12-3 or TRBV12-4 and TRBJ1-5, with unresolved D. V was trimmed by 3 bases and J by 6 bases, leaving 18 bases between them. This CDR3 spans 16 amino acids. CDR3 bases: TGTGCCAGCAGTTTTAGTCTTGGGGTTCTGACTCAGCCCCAGCATTTT. It is translated as CASSFSLGVLTQPQHF.

The rearrangement uses TRBV29-1 and TRBJ2-7, with D perhaps TRBD1 (6 bases). Germline CDR1 SQVTM, CDR2 ANQGSEA. Trimming took off 5 bases at V and 0 bases at J, with 14 bases between the two ends. This CDR3 comprises 14 residues. In nucleotides, the CDR3 is TGCAGCGTTAGTAGACAGGAGCCCTCCTACGAGCAGTACTTC. Its protein is CSVSRQEPSYEQYF.

The V and J genes are TRBV15 and TRBJ2-4; D possibly corresponds to TRBD1 (5 bases). This CDR3 comprises 14 residues. The V end was cut by 0 bases, the J end by 6 bases, with 9 bases between. Germline V gene lookup returns CDR1 LNHNV and CDR2 YYDKDF (reference sequence). The CDR3 protein is CATSRDLGPNIQYF. Written as DNA, the CDR3 is TGTGCCACCAGCAGAGACCTGGGGCCAAACATTCAGTACTTC.

The rearrangement links TRBV20-1 to TRBJ2-5, with a possible D match to TRBD1 (6 bases). V was clipped by 2 bases and J by 2 bases, with 9 bases between them. Germline assignment: CDR1 DFQATT and CDR2 SNEGSKA (reference sequence). The CDR3 covers 13 residues. In DNA form, the CDR3 reads TGCAGTGCTAGAACGACAGGACAAGAGACCCAGTACTTC. It translates to CSARTTGQETQYF.

This chain links TRBV12-3 or TRBV12-4 with TRBJ2-7; TRBD1 matches 7 bases. The end of the DNA fits TRBJ2-5 better, so the J call may be wrong. The CDR3 has 15 amino acids. The CDR3 DNA reads TGTGCCAGCAGTCCCGGGGACAGCCGAGAGGAGACCCAGTACTTC. Translated: CASSPGDSREETQYF.

CDR3 residues: CSARGTGGNTQYF. The CDR3, as DNA: TGCAGTGCTAGAGGGACAGGGGGGAATACGCAGTATTTT. This rearrangement joins TRBV20-1 to TRBJ2-3, with 10 bases aligning to TRBD1. This CDR3 region has 13 residues. The V gene's germline CDR1 is DFQATT and CDR2 SNEGSKA (reference sequence). The V segment lost 1 base and the J segment 7 bases; nucleotides outside the gene matches: 2.

CDR3: CASSLWAVGRESSYNEQFF. DNA of the CDR3: TGCGCCAGCAGCTTGTGGGCGGTGGGTCGGGAAAGCTCCTACAATGAGCAGTTCTTC. The chain employs TRBV5-1 and TRBJ2-1; D possibly corresponds to TRBD2 (5 bases). The CDR3 runs 19 residues. V was clipped by 1 base and J by 0 bases, with 20 bases between them. Germline V CDR1 and CDR2: SGHRS, YFSETQ.

This clonotype was recorded only once. The genes are TRBV6-5 and TRBJ2-7; possibly TRBD2 for D (5 bases). Trimming removed 0 bases at V and 2 bases at J, with 14 bases between. The CDR3 length is 16 residues. The germline V gene has CDR1 MNHEY and CDR2 SVGAGI. The CDR3, as DNA: TGTGCCAGCAGTTACTCGAACGTGGACGGGGCCTACGAGCAGTACTTC. As protein: CASSYSNVDGAYEQYF.

The chain couples TRBV20-1 to TRBJ2-3; no definite D call. Deletions cut 2 bases from V and 4 bases from J, with 4 bases between. This CDR3 comprises 11 residues. Looked up from germline, CDR1 is DFQATT and CDR2 is SNEGSKA (reference sequence). CDR3 nucleotide sequence: TGCAGTGCTAGATGGGCAGATACGCAGTATTTT. This sequence encodes CSARWADTQYF.